These 26 T cell receptor beta chains were sequenced from one sample in a study of post-analysis software for immune sequencing data. General observations from the study: Included in a set of roughly five TRBV segments more frequent in patients than controls were TRBV5-6, TRBV5-1 and TRBV20-1.

The antigens of these receptors remain unknown. Unique molecular identifiers were carried by the TCR beta cDNA libraries. Each CDR3 protein gets one entry after TCRdb re-called the PCR reads with MiXCR. The sample contains fewer than 850,000 distinct CDR3 sequences, roughly 30% of which appear only once. Material: blood. The receptors stem from a girl under 18 with multiple sclerosis.

The chain is built from TRBV28 and TRBJ1-1; TRBD1 might be the D (5 bases). Germline V gives CDR1 MDHEN, CDR2 SYDVKM. V was clipped by 10 bases and J by 4 bases, with 13 bases between them. CDR3 size: 12 residues. CDR3 DNA: TGTGCCACCGAGATTGGGGGCACTGAAGCTTTCTTT. Protein: CATEIGGTEAFF.

This clonotype was seen a handful of times. The V and J genes are TRBV10-3 and TRBJ2-3, with D tentatively TRBD2 (5 bases). V dropped 3 bases and J dropped 2 bases, with 6 bases sitting between them. The CDR3 is 13 residues long. Germline CDR1 reads ENHRY; CDR2 reads SYGVKD. The CDR3 nucleotides read TGTGCCATCAGTGACCGGGACACAGATACGCAGTATTTT. Translation gives CAISDRDTDTQYF.

The chain carries TRBV12-3 or TRBV12-4 and TRBJ1-5; 10 positions agree with TRBD1. The length of the CDR3 is 15 residues. The junction had 11 bases not matched to a gene; V was cut back by 8 bases and J by 7 bases. The CDR3 region is CASGPGTGDSQPQHF. The CDR3 nucleotides are TGTGCCAGCGGCCCTGGGACAGGGGATTCCCAGCCCCAGCATTTT.

This clonotype was picked up a small number of times. This rearrangement joins TRBV3-1 to TRBJ2-5; either TRBD1 or TRBD2 may fit D (5 bases each). Trimming removed 1 base at V and 1 base at J, with 7 bases between. This CDR3 has 14 residues. Germline V CDR1 and CDR2: LGHDT, YNNKEL (reference sequence). In DNA, the CDR3 is TGTGCCAGCAGCCAAGGGGACGGCCAAGAGACCCAGTACTTC. Protein product: CASSQGDGQETQYF.

The chain employs TRBV4-3 and TRBJ2-5, with no clear D. The V end was cut by 0 bases, the J end by 11 bases, with 22 bases between. CDR3 size: 16 residues. Per germline, CDR1 LGHNA and CDR2 YSLEER. CDR3: CASSQDSSATYNEQYF. CDR3 sequence (DNA): TGCGCCAGCAGCCAAGATTCAAGCGCGACCTACAATGAGCAGTACTTC.

V and J are TRBV20-1 and TRBJ2-1; 9 positions match TRBD2. Germline assignment: CDR1 DFQATT and CDR2 SNEGSKA (reference sequence). The CDR3 is 16 amino acids. The ends lost 3 bases at V and 4 bases at J; junction bases unmatched: 10. The CDR3 region is CSASGSGRVIYNEQFF. The CDR3 DNA reads as TGCAGTGCTAGTGGTAGCGGGAGAGTTATTTACAATGAGCAGTTCTTC.

This clonotype was found a few times. This chain connects TRBV27 to TRBJ2-3, with D possibly being TRBD1 (5 bases). The length of the CDR3 is 16 residues. V shed 2 bases and J shed 0 bases, with 12 bases lying between them. Germline V gene lookup returns CDR1 MNHEY and CDR2 SMNVEV (reference sequence). DNA of the CDR3: TGTGCCAGCAGTTTAGCCAGGGCGCGTAGCACAGATACGCAGTATTTT. Encoded protein: CASSLARARSTDTQYF.

This clonotype showed up just a few times. This chain connects TRBV20-1 to TRBJ1-1, with TRBD1 matching over 10 bases. The germline V gene encodes CDR1 DFQATT and CDR2 SNEGSKA (reference sequence). V gave up 6 bases and J gave up 3 bases; unmatched junction bases: 10. The CDR3 has 15 amino acids. The CDR3 nucleotides are TGCAGTGCCGGACCAAGACAGGGGGCATACACTGAAGCTTTCTTT. Translation gives CSAGPRQGAYTEAFF.

The chain is built from TRBV7-2 and TRBJ1-2; unclear D gene. This CDR3 has 15 amino acids. V gave up 0 bases and J gave up 7 bases, with 15 bases separating them. The V gene's germline CDR1 is SGHTA and CDR2 FQGNSA. CDR3 nucleotide sequence: TGTGCCAGCAGCTTAGCGTTGGGGAGGAGGGTTGGCTACACCTTC. This sequence encodes CASSLALGRRVGYTF. Based on the CDR3 plus reference TRBV7-2 and TRBJ1-2, the full variable domain is GAGVSQSPSNKVTEKGKDVELRCDPISGHTALYWYRQSLGQGLEFLIYFQGNSAPDKSGLPSDRFSAERTGGSVSTLTIQRTQQEDSAVYLCASSLALGRRVGYTFGSGTRLTVV.

The chain employs TRBV4-3 and TRBJ2-1; D not resolved. Trimming pared 0 bases from V and 5 bases from J, leaving 11 bases between. This CDR3 contains 15 residues. The germline gives CDR1 LGHNA, CDR2 YSLEER. The CDR3 protein is CASSQDKLPNNEQFF. The CDR3 nucleotides are TGCGCCAGCAGCCAAGATAAACTACCTAACAATGAGCAGTTCTTC.

Regarding this clonotype: Mismatch with germline at one junction end may stem from a read error. The rearrangement links TRBV7-2 to TRBJ1-4, with 9 bases that match TRBD1. The CDR3 is 15 amino acids. Germline V gene data show CDR1 as SGHTA and CDR2 as FQGNSA. CDR3 DNA sequence: TGTGCCGGCAGCTTAGCGCGGACAGGGGTTGAAAAACTGTTTTTT. This codes for CAGSLARTGVEKLFF.

Only a few counts were recorded for this clonotype. The rearrangement links TRBV4-3 to TRBJ2-2; D is perhaps TRBD1 or TRBD2 (6 bases each). CDR3 length: 16 amino acids. The germline V and J ends were trimmed by 2 bases and 5 bases, with 15 bases remaining between them. Germline CDR1 reads LGHNA; CDR2 reads YSLEER. The CDR3: CASSQIGGFGTGELFF. In DNA form, the CDR3 reads TGCGCCAGCAGCCAAATAGGGGGGTTTGGGACCGGGGAGCTGTTTTTT.

With respect to this clonotype: The CDR3 ends on some other residue instead of the conserved phenylalanine or tryptophan, so this is likely a read error. CDR3 sequence reads: CASSQESTVGKLFL. Written as DNA, the CDR3 is TGTGCCAGCAGCCAAGAAAGCACAGTCGGAAAACTGTTTTTG. V and J are TRBV3-1 and TRBJ1-4; D is unclear. V was trimmed by 0 bases and J by 10 bases, leaving 12 bases between them. Germline V gene lookup returns CDR1 LGHDT and CDR2 YNNKEL (reference sequence). The CDR3 runs 14 residues.

This clonotype showed up just a few times. J is TRBJ2-4 and V is TRBV5-1, with no clear D. V gave up 4 bases and J gave up 6 bases, with 8 bases separating them. The germline CDR1 and CDR2 sequences are SGHRS and YFSETQ. This CDR3 spans 12 amino acids. DNA of the CDR3: TGCGCCAGCAGCGACTCGGGAAACATTCAGTACTTC. Its protein product is CASSDSGNIQYF.

The chain carries TRBV20-1 and TRBJ1-1; D not certain. Germline lookup yields CDR1 DFQATT and CDR2 SNEGSKA (reference sequence). Deletions cut 0 bases from V and 8 bases from J, with 4 bases between. This CDR3 spans 10 amino acids. CDR3: CSARDREAFF. In DNA form, the CDR3 reads TGCAGTGCTAGAGATAGGGAAGCTTTCTTT.

J is TRBJ2-2 and V is TRBV7-2; D is possibly TRBD2 (5 bases). The CDR3 loop spans 15 amino acids. Trimming took off 2 bases at V and 2 bases at J, with 9 bases between the two ends. CDR1 and CDR2 from the germline V gene are SGHTA and FQGNSA. Here the CDR3 reads CASSLTRTNTGELFF. Written as DNA, the CDR3 is TGTGCCAGCAGCTTAACCAGGACTAACACCGGGGAGCTGTTTTTT. Combining the CDR3 with reference TRBV7-2 and TRBJ2-2 gives the whole variable domain GAGVSQSPSNKVTEKGKDVELRCDPISGHTALYWYRQSLGQGLEFLIYFQGNSAPDKSGLPSDRFSAERTGGSVSTLTIQRTQQEDSAVYLCASSLTRTNTGELFFGEGSRLTVL.

In its sample, this clonotype was seen once. The chain employs TRBV7-9 and TRBJ1-1, with 7 bases fitting TRBD1. The germline V gene encodes CDR1 SEHNR and CDR2 FQNEAQ (reference sequence). This CDR3 is 14 amino acids long. The ends lost 8 bases at V and 1 base at J; junction bases unmatched: 7. CDR3 DNA sequence: TGTGCCAGCCGAGCCAGGGGGGCGAACACTGAAGCTTTCTTT. This gives the protein CASRARGANTEAFF.

The chain links TRBV5-1 to TRBJ2-3; TRBD2 aligns across 11 bases. Germline-derived CDR1 and CDR2 are SGHRS and YFSETQ. Germline trimming cut 5 bases from V and 5 bases from J; bases unmatched to any gene: 10. The CDR3 length is 16 residues. The CDR3 coding sequence is TGCGCCAGCAGTTCGATAGCGGGAGGGCCTGGAGATACGCAGTATTTT. It specifies CASSSIAGGPGDTQYF.

The chain joins TRBV5-1 to TRBJ2-3; a possible D gene is TRBD1 (5 bases). CDR1 and CDR2 (germline): SGHRS, YFSETQ. There are 15 residues in the CDR3. V lost 5 bases and J lost 5, with 18 bases in between. CDR3: CASSWAGSERDTQYF. In nucleotides, the CDR3 is TGCGCCAGCAGTTGGGCAGGGTCTGAGAGAGATACGCAGTATTTT.

The V and J genes are TRBV5-1 and TRBJ2-7; 7 nucleotides align to TRBD1. Unmatched junction bases numbered 10, after V lost 4 bases and J lost 3 bases. The CDR3 runs to 15 residues. Per the germline V gene, CDR1 is SGHRS and CDR2 is YFSETQ. CDR3 nucleotides: TGCGCCAGCAGCCCACGGGACAGCCCCGACTACGAGCAGTACTTC. Its protein is CASSPRDSPDYEQYF.

The chain couples TRBV7-9 to TRBJ1-2, with TRBD1 matching over 8 bases. The V gene's germline CDR1 is SEHNR and CDR2 FQNEAQ (reference sequence). The CDR3 spans 13 residues. J lost 8 bases, V lost 5 bases, and 7 bases had no gene match. The CDR3 here is CASSKTGEQGYTF. CDR3 nucleotides: TGTGCCAGCAGCAAGACAGGGGAGCAGGGCTACACCTTC.

The chain has TRBV6-5 and TRBJ2-5; 11 bases align to TRBD2. Germline V gene lookup returns CDR1 MNHEY and CDR2 SVGAGI. There are 16 residues in the CDR3. V lost 0 bases to trimming and J lost 3 bases; unmatched junction nucleotides: 3. CDR3 nucleotide sequence: TGTGCCAGCAGTTACTCCGTACTAGCGGGGGAAGAGACCCAGTACTTC. Protein: CASSYSVLAGEETQYF.

This clonotype turned up a few times. The V call is TRBV27, the J call TRBJ2-7; D might be TRBD1 or TRBD2, each matching 5 bases. Germline V lookup: CDR1 MNHEY, CDR2 SMNVEV (reference sequence). The CDR3 has 14 residues. V was pared by 6 bases and J by 4 bases, with 16 bases between. CDR3 coding DNA: TGTGCCAGCAGAACGGACACCCCGGGGTACGAGCAGTACTTC. Protein: CASRTDTPGYEQYF.

There are a few counts of this clonotype. The J gene is TRBJ1-1, the V gene TRBV5-6; D remains ambiguous. V was clipped by 1 base and J by 9 bases, with 13 bases between them. The CDR3 length is 13 residues. Per germline, CDR1 SGHDT and CDR2 YYEEEE. DNA of the CDR3: TGTGCCAGCAGCTTGACCACGAGCCCTAAAGCTTTCTTT. This gives the protein CASSLTTSPKAFF.

The rearrangement uses TRBV7-9 and TRBJ2-7, with 10 bases lining up with TRBD2. V dropped 5 bases and J dropped 6; count of bases not matched to a gene: 13. CDR3 size: 16 residues. Germline lookup yields CDR1 SEHNR and CDR2 FQNEAQ (reference sequence). The CDR3 nucleotides are TGTGCCAGCAGCCCTCCTAGCGGGAGAAGCCCAGGCGAGCAGTACTTC. Encoded protein: CASSPPSGRSPGEQYF.

This clonotype came up a few times. The gene calls are TRBV6-5 and TRBJ2-7; no clear D. Germline assignment: CDR1 MNHEY and CDR2 SVGAGI. With 1 base removed from V and 2 bases from J, the gap between germline ends came to 12 bases. CDR3 length: 15 residues. This CDR3 reads CASSYLAGPTYEQYF. The CDR3, as DNA: TGTGCCAGCAGTTACTTGGCCGGTCCCACCTACGAGCAGTACTTC.